This T cell receptor beta chain was sequenced during a study of human T cells and chemical hapten exposure. Original analysis: Samples held a median of 95,638 TCRs, range about 23,224–700,000. A single record per CDR3 protein comes from TCRdb applying MiXCR to the 5' RACE reads. TCRdb, rather than the study authors, made the V and J calls. The sample carries tens of thousands of distinct CDR3 sequences, roughly 7.7% recorded once. The starting material, unfractionated whole blood, was used for total RNA extraction. The CDR3 sequence is 16 residues long. Germline trimming cut 2 bases from V and 3 bases from J; bases unmatched to any gene: 4. Germline V gene lookup returns CDR1 SGHVS and CDR2 FNYEAQ. This clonotype was detected a few times.

This TCR was sampled from a male donor in good health. The chain carries TRBV7-6 and TRBJ2-6, with 7 positions matching TRBD1. The CDR3 coding sequence is TGTGCCAGCAGCTTAAAGGGGGCTGGTGGGGCCAACGTCCTGACTTTC. This sequence encodes CASSLKGAGGANVLTF.